This T cell receptor (beta chain) was sequenced during a study of control samples from healthy donors and cancer patients. This CDR3 is 18 amino acids long. V lost 4 bases and J lost 4, with 26 bases in between. Germline CDR1 MDHEN, CDR2 SYDVKM. The assay was immunoSEQ multiplex PCR, and TCRdb's table has in-frame clones only and misses some. The top ten clones hold 1.5% to 2% of a sample with 150,000 to 200,000 clones, 80% to 90% of them seen once. The receptor comes from a man aged 18-30 years in good health. The chain uses TRBV28 and TRBJ2-7; tentatively, D is TRBD1 (6 bases). The sequenced sample consisted of blood. Here the CDR3 reads CASSWKGHATYLIYEQYF. The DNA for the CDR3 is TGTGCCAGCAGTTGGAAGGGACACGCAACCTATCTGATTTACGAGCAGTACTTC.